This paragraph reports one TCR beta chain. The antigen is undetermined. The data derive from a study of OX40 agonist ivuxolimab in advanced cancers. The wider study: People in dose escalation had one of these cancers: hepatocellular carcinoma, melanoma, renal cell or head and neck cancer. The mean age was roughly 60 years, ranging from about 23 to 79, with around four fifths of participants male.

V gave up 1 base and J gave up 1 base, with 6 bases separating them. Germline CDR1 and CDR2: LGHNA and YNFKEQ. The CDR3 is 14 amino acids. TCRdb's table, derived via immunoSEQ multiplex PCR, lists solely in-frame clones and lacks some. The repertoire holds about 48,000 clones, with roughly 81% as singletons. Whole-study results and caveats: Relatively little clonal expansion, among the lowest observed, appeared in partial responders at 0.1-3.0 mg/kg.

This sample comprised CD4+ or CD8+ T cells sorted from blood, obtained in a trial of the OX40 agonist ivuxolimab. J is TRBJ2-3 and V is TRBV4-2; unclear D gene. The source of this sequence is an adult with an advanced solid tumor such as melanoma, head and neck, liver or kidney cancer. Written as DNA, the CDR3 is TGTGCCAGCAGCCAAGTTTCTGGCACAGATACGCAGTATTTT. It codes for CASSQVSGTDTQYF.